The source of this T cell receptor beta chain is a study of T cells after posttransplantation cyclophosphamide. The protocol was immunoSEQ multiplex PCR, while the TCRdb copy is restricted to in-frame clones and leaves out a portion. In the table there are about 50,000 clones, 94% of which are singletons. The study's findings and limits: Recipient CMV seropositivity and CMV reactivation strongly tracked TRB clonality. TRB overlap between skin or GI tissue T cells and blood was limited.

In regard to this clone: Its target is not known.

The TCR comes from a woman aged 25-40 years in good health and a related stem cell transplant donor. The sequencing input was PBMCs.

CDR3 in DNA: TGTGCCAGCAGCTGGGGGACAACTAACACTGAAGCTTTCTTT. This translates into CASSWGTTNTEAFF. The rearrangement joins TRBV7-2 to TRBJ1-1; tentative D call: TRBD1 (6 bases). With 4 bases removed from V and 2 bases from J, the gap between germline ends came to 11 bases. The CDR3 runs to 14 residues. Germline V gives CDR1 SGHTA, CDR2 FQGNSA.